The rows below give T cell receptor beta chains drawn from one sample of a study of shared clonotypes between healthy human individuals. The assay was immunoSEQ multiplex PCR, and TCRdb's table has in-frame clones only and misses some. The repertoire includes about 1.5 million clones, 95% to 99% of them detected once, and 0.45% sits in the top ten. Sequenced: naive CD4+ T cells sorted from blood. These receptors were taken from a man aged 25-45 years in good health. The CDR3 runs from the conserved cysteine through the conserved F or W. A D gene is named only where the DNA matches it firmly. Only part of the rows carry a size: once, few, many, or a class if the clone is expanded.

>-|-|TRBV13|TRBJ1-5
CASSWLRYQPQHF
TGTGCCAGCAGCTGGCTCAGGTATCAGCCCCAGCATTTT
>TRBD1|-|TRBV15|TRBJ2-7
CATSRSTTGSYEQYF
TGTGCCACCAGCAGATCAACGACAGGGTCCTACGAGCAGTACTTC
>-|-|TRBV27|TRBJ1-2
CASSGHPNPNYGYTF
TGTGCCAGCAGTGGTCACCCAAACCCAAACTATGGCTACACCTTC
>TRBD1|-|TRBV6-5|TRBJ1-2
CASRGTGLTYGYTF
TGTGCCAGCAGGGGGACAGGGCTTACCTATGGCTACACCTTC
>TRBD2|-|TRBV4-3|TRBJ2-1
CASSNGLAGNEQFF
TGCGCCAGCAGCAACGGACTAGCCGGCAATGAGCAGTTCTTC
>TRBD1|-|TRBV14|TRBJ1-2
CASSPQGIGRLYYGYTF
TGTGCCAGCAGCCCACAGGGGATTGGGAGGTTGTACTATGGCTACACCTTC
>TRBD1|once|TRBV15|TRBJ1-5
CATSRGYGTEDPTAQPQHF
TGTGCCACCAGCAGAGGCTACGGGACAGAGGACCCAACTGCCCAGCCCCAGCATTTT
>-|-|TRBV5-1|TRBJ2-4
CASSLARGNIQYF
TGCGCCAGCAGCTTAGCGAGGGGAAACATTCAGTACTTC
>TRBD2|-|TRBV11-2|TRBJ2-7
CASSRQQPRRSGSSYEQYF
TGTGCCAGCAGCAGGCAACAGCCCAGGAGGAGCGGGAGCTCCTACGAGCAGTACTTC
>TRBD1|-|TRBV5-1|TRBJ1-4
CASSLGQGAEKLFF
TGCGCCAGCAGCTTGGGACAGGGAGCAGAAAAACTGTTTTTT
>-|-|TRBV19|TRBJ1-5
CASWTLYSNQPQHF
TGTGCCAGTTGGACGCTATATAGCAATCAGCCCCAGCATTTT
>-|-|TRBV4-2|TRBJ2-7
CASSQRVTGTLASYEQYF
TGTGCCAGCAGCCAAAGAGTGACCGGGACTCTAGCATCCTACGAGCAGTACTTC
>-|-|TRBV4-1|TRBJ2-3
CASSLADEVADTQYF
TGCGCCAGCAGCCTAGCAGACGAGGTCGCAGATACGCAGTATTTT
>-|-|TRBV27|TRBJ1-1
CASSLTGANTEAFF
TGTGCCAGCAGTTTAACCGGGGCGAACACTGAAGCTTTCTTT
>-|-|TRBV11-2|TRBJ2-2
CASSLGHSNTGELFF
TGTGCCAGCAGCTTAGGACATTCGAACACCGGGGAGCTGTTTTTT
>TRBD1|-|TRBV5-5|TRBJ2-3
CASSTLSGQGVDTQYF
TGTGCCAGCAGCACACTTTCGGGACAGGGTGTAGATACGCAGTATTTT
>-|-|TRBV2|TRBJ2-2
CASRPREGTGELFF
TGTGCCAGTCGGCCCAGAGAGGGCACCGGGGAGCTGTTTTTT
>-|-|TRBV7-7|TRBJ2-1
CASSSSATGEQFF
TGTGCCAGCAGCTCCTCGGCGACGGGTGAGCAGTTCTTC
>-|-|TRBV13|TRBJ1-5
CASSLGRGAGQPQHF
TGTGCCAGCAGCTTAGGGAGGGGCGCGGGTCAGCCCCAGCATTTT
>-|-|TRBV7-7|TRBJ2-2
CASSSYLDTGELFF
TGTGCCAGCAGCTCGTACCTGGACACCGGGGAGCTGTTTTTT
>-|-|TRBV18|TRBJ2-2
CASSPSRAGELFF
TGTGCCAGCTCACCAAGTCGGGCCGGGGAGCTGTTTTTT
>TRBD1|-|TRBV5-1|TRBJ2-7
CASSGSGGSYEQYF
TGCGCCAGCAGCGGATCAGGGGGTTCATACGAGCAGTACTTC
>TRBD1|-|TRBV5-1|TRBJ2-2
CASSSPGTGNTGELFF
TGCGCCAGCAGCTCACCCGGGACAGGGAACACCGGGGAGCTGTTTTTT
>-|-|TRBV20-1|TRBJ2-5
CSARPAETQYF
TGCAGTGCTCGACCAGCGGAGACCCAGTACTTC
>TRBD2|-|TRBV29-1|TRBJ2-1
CSVEGTSGRPGLF
TGCAGCGTTGAAGGGACTAGCGGGAGACCGGGACTCTTC
>TRBD1|-|TRBV6-1|TRBJ2-7
CASRDRGGVSYEQYF
TGTGCCAGCAGGGACAGGGGTGGCGTCTCCTACGAGCAGTACTTC
>-|-|TRBV19|TRBJ1-5
CASSSPGKGMGQPQHF
TGTGCCAGTAGCTCCCCGGGAAAAGGGATGGGTCAGCCCCAGCATTTT
>-|-|TRBV7-9|TRBJ2-7
CASSLTIPEARQYF
TGTGCCAGCAGCTTGACGATCCCCGAGGCGCGGCAGTACTTC
>-|-|TRBV28|TRBJ1-2
CASSSPGGQRVLNYGYTF
TGTGCCAGCAGTTCCCCCGGGGGGCAACGCGTACTTAACTATGGCTACACCTTC
>-|-|TRBV5-1|TRBJ2-7
CASSFDATRAREQYF
TGCGCCAGCAGCTTCGATGCCACCAGGGCTCGGGAGCAGTACTTC
>-|-|TRBV18|TRBJ1-2
CASSPTPGQGNYGYTF
TGTGCCAGCTCACCTACCCCCGGCCAGGGCAACTATGGCTACACCTTC
>-|-|TRBV7-8|TRBJ1-5
CASSLGRVNQPQHF
TGTGCCAGCAGCTTAGGGCGGGTCAATCAGCCCCAGCATTTT